The rows below give T cell receptor beta chains drawn from one sample of a study of PD-1 blockade in mismatch repair-deficient tumors. Libraries were prepared by immunoSEQ multiplex PCR; TCRdb keeps only in-frame clonotypes and omits some of them. The sample lists more than 30,000 clones, roughly 84% occurring once. This specimen consisted of peripheral blood, obtained 76 weeks after starting pembrolizumab. The receptors here all came from an adult with mismatch repair-deficient cancer. The CDR3 runs from the conserved cysteine through the conserved F or W. Fields, in order: CDR3 DNA, CDR3 protein, D gene, clone size, J gene, V gene. The D gene is left open where the match is weak. Size tells how often a clone was seen (once, few, many) or the class of an expanded clone, and some rows leave it out.

DNA: TGTGCCAGCAGCTTGGATCCACAGGGGCGGGGTGAAAAACTGTTTTTT
CDR3: CASSLDPQGRGEKLFF
D: TRBD1
size: NA
J: TRBJ1-4
V: TRBV7-2

DNA: TGTGCCAGCAGCCCCACTAGCGGGAGCTTTCATGAGCAGTTCTTC
CDR3: CASSPTSGSFHEQFF
D: TRBD2
size: NA
J: TRBJ2-1
V: TRBV7-9

DNA: TGTGCCAGCAGCGGACAGGGCGAGACCGCTGAAGCTTTCTTT
CDR3: CASSGQGETAEAFF
D: TRBD1
size: NA
J: TRBJ1-1
V: TRBV11-3

DNA: TGTGCCAGCAGCGTCCTAGCGGGAGGGCAAGAGACCCAGTACTTC
CDR3: CASSVLAGGQETQYF
D: TRBD2
size: NA
J: TRBJ2-5
V: TRBV7-9

DNA: TGCAGCGCCGCTACGGGGGACTCCTACGAGCAGTACTTC
CDR3: CSAATGDSYEQYF
D: NA
size: NA
J: TRBJ2-7
V: TRBV29-1

DNA: TGTGCCAGCAGTCACGGGGGGCTAGCCAGTGAGCAGTTCTTC
CDR3: CASSHGGLASEQFF
D: NA
size: NA
J: TRBJ2-1
V: TRBV28

DNA: TGTGCCACCTCCGAAGGCGGGAGGGCCCGTTCCGGGGAGCTGTTTTTT
CDR3: CATSEGGRARSGELFF
D: TRBD2
size: NA
J: TRBJ2-2
V: TRBV27

DNA: TGCGCCAGCAGCCAAGATCAAGGTGATTCCTACGAGCAGTACTTC
CDR3: CASSQDQGDSYEQYF
D: NA
size: NA
J: TRBJ2-7
V: TRBV4-3

DNA: TGTGCCAGCAGCGCCCGACTAGCGGCAAGCACAGATACGCAGTATTTT
CDR3: CASSARLAASTDTQYF
D: TRBD2
size: NA
J: TRBJ2-3
V: TRBV9

DNA: TGTGCCAGCAGCTGGGGTCCGGGATCCCACTATGGCTACACCTTC
CDR3: CASSWGPGSHYGYTF
D: NA
size: few
J: TRBJ1-2
V: TRBV11-3

DNA: TGTGCCATCAGTGAGTCCCCTCCGGACCAGTACTTC
CDR3: CAISESPPDQYF
D: NA
size: NA
J: TRBJ2-5
V: TRBV10-3

DNA: TGTGCCAGCAGCTTACAAGCGGGAGGCCTAAACACCGGGGAGCTGTTTTTT
CDR3: CASSLQAGGLNTGELFF
D: TRBD2
size: NA
J: TRBJ2-2
V: TRBV7-6

DNA: TGTGCCAGCTCCCGGGAGCGGGGTTCCTACGAGCAGTACTTC
CDR3: CASSRERGSYEQYF
D: TRBD2
size: NA
J: TRBJ2-7
V: TRBV7-2

DNA: TGTGCCAGCAGCTCCAGCTCGGGACCAGATACGCAGTATTTT
CDR3: CASSSSSGPDTQYF
D: NA
size: NA
J: TRBJ2-3
V: TRBV5-4

DNA: TGTGCCAGCAGCTCCCCCCCGTCCGTGGGGGACACCGGGGAGCTGTTTTTT
CDR3: CASSSPPSVGDTGELFF
D: NA
size: NA
J: TRBJ2-2
V: TRBV7-9

DNA: TGTGCCAGCGTTTGGGGGGGGACTAATGAAAAACTGTTTTTT
CDR3: CASVWGGTNEKLFF
D: NA
size: NA
J: TRBJ1-4
V: TRBV6-9

DNA: TGTGCCAGCAGTTTCGGCTCAATCTACGAGCAGTACTTC
CDR3: CASSFGSIYEQYF
D: NA
size: NA
J: TRBJ2-7
V: TRBV27

DNA: TGCAGCGTTGACAGGGAAAACATTCAGTACTTC
CDR3: CSVDRENIQYF
D: NA
size: few
J: TRBJ2-4
V: TRBV29-1

DNA: TGTGCCAGCAGGGGGGACAGACACCCTCAGCCCCAGCATTTT
CDR3: CASRGDRHPQPQHF
D: TRBD1
size: NA
J: TRBJ1-5
V: TRBV2

DNA: TGCGCCAGCAGCTTGGCTCAGTCTCAAGAGACCCAGTACTTC
CDR3: CASSLAQSQETQYF
D: NA
size: NA
J: TRBJ2-5
V: TRBV5-1

DNA: TGTGCCAGTAGTATAGAAAGGCGAATAACCAATCAGCCCCAGCATTTT
CDR3: CASSIERRITNQPQHF
D: NA
size: once
J: TRBJ1-5
V: TRBV19

DNA: TGTGCCAGCAGCTTAGGTCGAAATGAGCAGTTCTTC
CDR3: CASSLGRNEQFF
D: NA
size: NA
J: TRBJ2-1
V: TRBV11-2

DNA: TGTGCCAGCTCACCAAAGGACCTCCCCTACGAGCAGTACTTC
CDR3: CASSPKDLPYEQYF
D: NA
size: NA
J: TRBJ2-7
V: TRBV18

DNA: TGTGCCAGCAGTCCCCAAAATCCTAAGTTCTTC
CDR3: CASSPQNPKFF
D: NA
size: once
J: TRBJ2-1
V: TRBV6-6

DNA: TGCGCCAGCAGCGGCACCACAGGAAACTATGGCTACACCTTC
CDR3: CASSGTTGNYGYTF
D: NA
size: NA
J: TRBJ1-2
V: TRBV5-1

DNA: TGTGCCAGCCAAGGGGATAGCAATCAGCCCCAGCATTTT
CDR3: CASQGDSNQPQHF
D: NA
size: NA
J: TRBJ1-5
V: TRBV18

DNA: TGTGCCAGCAGCTTAAGCGTGCCTCCGGGCAATGAGCAGTTCTTC
CDR3: CASSLSVPPGNEQFF
D: NA
size: NA
J: TRBJ2-1
V: TRBV11-2

DNA: TGTGCCAGCAGCCCGGGGCCTCGAAATACGCAGTATTTT
CDR3: CASSPGPRNTQYF
D: NA
size: NA
J: TRBJ2-3
V: TRBV7-3

DNA: TGCAGCGTTGACGGGACAGTTGATTCCTCCTCCTACAATGAGCAGTTCTTC
CDR3: CSVDGTVDSSSYNEQFF
D: TRBD1
size: NA
J: TRBJ2-1
V: TRBV29-1

DNA: TGCGCCAGCAGCCTTGCCAGGGGGGCGAACACTGAAGCTTTCTTT
CDR3: CASSLARGANTEAFF
D: TRBD1
size: NA
J: TRBJ1-1
V: TRBV4-3

DNA: TGTGCCTGGAGCGCAGTTAATGAAAAACTGTTTTTT
CDR3: CAWSAVNEKLFF
D: NA
size: NA
J: TRBJ1-4
V: TRBV30

DNA: TGTGCCAGCAGCGTAGGAGTCCTCACAGATACGCAGTATTTT
CDR3: CASSVGVLTDTQYF
D: NA
size: NA
J: TRBJ2-3
V: TRBV9

DNA: TGTGCCAGCAGCTTAAGCTCTGGGGCCAACGTCCTGACTTTC
CDR3: CASSLSSGANVLTF
D: NA
size: few
J: TRBJ2-6
V: TRBV7-3

DNA: TGTGCCAGCACGAGGGGAGTAGAACAGCCCCAGCATTTT
CDR3: CASTRGVEQPQHF
D: NA
size: few
J: TRBJ1-5
V: TRBV6-1

DNA: TGTGCCAGCAGTGAAGGCCCCCTTGAGAGGAGCGATGAGCAGTTCTTC
CDR3: CASSEGPLERSDEQFF
D: NA
size: NA
J: TRBJ2-1
V: TRBV25-1

DNA: TGTGCCGGCGGGAGCCCGAACACCGGGGAGCTGTTTTTT
CDR3: CAGGSPNTGELFF
D: TRBD2
size: NA
J: TRBJ2-2
V: TRBV5-5

DNA: TGTGCCAGCAGCTTGGCGGGAGTGGGGGTTAGCTCCTACGAGCAGTACTTC
CDR3: CASSLAGVGVSSYEQYF
D: NA
size: NA
J: TRBJ2-7
V: TRBV5-6

DNA: TGTGCCAGCTCACCGCCTTCTAACAGGTATGAGCAGTTCTTC
CDR3: CASSPPSNRYEQFF
D: NA
size: NA
J: TRBJ2-1
V: TRBV18

DNA: TGTGCCAGCAGTGTGGACAGGGTTGTTGCTGAAGCTTTCTTT
CDR3: CASSVDRVVAEAFF
D: TRBD1
size: NA
J: TRBJ1-1
V: TRBV7-2

DNA: TGTGCCAGCAGACGGACTAGCGGGAGTATCAACGAGCAGTACTTC
CDR3: CASRRTSGSINEQYF
D: TRBD2
size: NA
J: TRBJ2-7
V: TRBV5-5

DNA: TGCGCCAGCAGCCAAGATTACGGAGGAAAAAACAACCAGCCCCAGCATTTT
CDR3: CASSQDYGGKNNQPQHF
D: NA
size: NA
J: TRBJ1-5
V: TRBV4-1

DNA: TGTGCCAGCAAAGTTACGGAAAAACTGTTTTTT
CDR3: CASKVTEKLFF
D: NA
size: NA
J: TRBJ1-4
V: TRBV11-3

DNA: TGTGCCAGCAGCCTAAGGACGAAACAAGAGACCCAGTACTTC
CDR3: CASSLRTKQETQYF
D: NA
size: once
J: TRBJ2-5
V: TRBV5-4

DNA: TGTGCCAGCAGCTCCGACTCTACCTCCTACGAGCAGTACTTC
CDR3: CASSSDSTSYEQYF
D: NA
size: NA
J: TRBJ2-7
V: TRBV11-3

DNA: TGTGCCAGCAGTGAAACAGGGGTCACTGAAGCTTTCTTT
CDR3: CASSETGVTEAFF
D: TRBD1
size: once
J: TRBJ1-1
V: TRBV6-1

DNA: TGTGCCAGCAGCCAAGTTGGATACAACACTGAAGCTTTCTTT
CDR3: CASSQVGYNTEAFF
D: NA
size: NA
J: TRBJ1-1
V: TRBV4-2

DNA: TGTGCCAGTAGTATCATCCCGGGACAGCGTAACTATGGCTACACCTTC
CDR3: CASSIIPGQRNYGYTF
D: TRBD1
size: NA
J: TRBJ1-2
V: TRBV19

DNA: TGTGCCACCGGATCCAATGATCAGCCCCAGCATTTT
CDR3: CATGSNDQPQHF
D: NA
size: NA
J: TRBJ1-5
V: TRBV27